These T cell receptor beta chains were read from a single sample in a study of T cells in Graves' hyperthyroidism and ophthalmopathy. Using its own MiXCR run on the multiplex PCR reads, TCRdb lists one record per CDR3 protein. Here the sample spans approximately 720,000 distinct CDR3 sequences, approximately 18% being singletons. Input material: blood. All receptors come from a woman in her forties or fifties with Graves' hyperthyroidism that later progressed to Graves' ophthalmopathy. Both conserved end residues are part of each CDR3. The order of the fields is J gene, V gene, D gene, clone size, CDR3 protein, CDR3 DNA. A D gene is named only where the DNA matches it firmly. Where a row states a size, it is once, few, many or the class of an expanded clone; other rows omit it.

TRBJ1-2,TRBV25-1,TRBD1,few,CASTGTGVDTF,TGTGCCAGCACAGGGACAGGGGTAGACACCTTC
TRBJ1-5,TRBV6-1,NA,many,CASSSPRMRQPQHF,TGTGCCAGCAGTTCCCCGCGGATGCGGCAGCCCCAGCATTTT
TRBJ2-7,TRBV6-1,NA,few,CASSDYGGSLEQYF,TGTGCCAGCAGTGATTACGGGGGTTCCCTCGAGCAGTACTTC
TRBJ1-1,TRBV4-1,NA,few,CASSEGRALGTEAFF,TGCGCCAGCAGCGAGGGAAGGGCGTTGGGCACTGAAGCTTTCTTT
TRBJ2-1,TRBV5-1,TRBD2,many,CASSLVIAGDNEQFF,TGCGCCAGCAGCTTGGTGATAGCGGGAGACAATGAGCAGTTCTTC
TRBJ1-1,TRBV3-1,TRBD1,many,CASGQGRLNTEAFF,TGTGCCAGCGGACAGGGGCGATTGAACACTGAAGCTTTCTTT
TRBJ1-1,TRBV10-3,TRBD1,few,CATTIGQGGGGNTEAFF,TGTGCCACGACAATAGGACAGGGGGGCGGGGGAAACACTGAAGCTTTCTTT
TRBJ2-3,TRBV5-1,TRBD2,many,CASILSSGGTDTQYF,TGCGCCAGCATCCTCTCTAGCGGTGGCACAGATACGCAGTATTTT
TRBJ1-4,TRBV9,NA,NA,CASSVGARLNEKLFF,TGTGCCAGCAGCGTAGGTGCAAGACTAAATGAAAAACTGTTTTTT
TRBJ2-7,TRBV12-3/TRBV12-4,TRBD1,many,CASRTGVEQYF,TGTGCCAGCAGGACAGGGGTCGAGCAGTACTTC
TRBJ2-1,TRBV5-1,TRBD2,NA,CASTVAGAHNEQFF,TGCGCCAGCACGGTAGCGGGGGCCCACAATGAGCAGTTCTTC
TRBJ1-5,TRBV6-6,NA,NA,CASSYSGRDNQPQHF,TGTGCCAGCAGTTACTCCGGACGGGACAATCAGCCCCAGCATTTT
TRBJ2-5,TRBV7-2,NA,few,CASSFSRDQETQYF,TGTGCCAGCAGCTTTAGCAGGGACCAAGAGACCCAGTACTTC
TRBJ1-5,TRBV5-6,NA,NA,CASSLQEGLQPQHF,TGTGCCAGCAGCCTCCAGGAAGGGCTTCAGCCCCAGCATTTT
TRBJ1-4,TRBV5-1,NA,many,CASSLATVATNEKLFF,TGCGCCAGCAGCTTGGCGACCGTTGCAACTAATGAAAAACTGTTTTTT
TRBJ2-2,TRBV3-1,NA,NA,CASSQHPGGGELFF,TGTGCCAGCAGCCAACATCCGGGTGGCGGGGAGCTGTTTTTT
TRBJ2-7,TRBV3-1,NA,many,CASSQGRHGFEQYF,TGTGCCAGCAGCCAAGGGAGGCACGGGTTCGAGCAGTACTTC
TRBJ2-6,TRBV20-1,NA,few,CSARDMEGSSGANVLTF,TGCAGTGCTAGAGATATGGAGGGGAGCTCTGGGGCCAACGTCCTGACTTTC
TRBJ2-5,TRBV20-1,TRBD2,NA,CSARVWASGGAQETQYF,TGCAGTGCTAGAGTGTGGGCTAGCGGGGGGGCCCAAGAGACCCAGTACTTC
TRBJ2-1,TRBV9,TRBD2,few,CASSPRLASTYNEQFF,TGTGCCAGCAGCCCACGACTAGCGAGTACCTACAATGAGCAGTTCTTC
TRBJ2-1,TRBV30,NA,NA,CACRWGLISYNEQFF,TGTGCCTGCCGATGGGGCCTGATCTCCTACAATGAGCAGTTCTTC
TRBJ1-2,TRBV4-1,NA,NA,CASSQEGGNGYTF,TGCGCCAGCAGCCAAGAGGGGGGAAATGGCTACACCTTC
TRBJ2-5,TRBV4-1,NA,few,CASSLSQEFQETQYF,TGCGCCAGCAGCCTTTCACAGGAGTTTCAAGAGACCCAGTACTTC
TRBJ1-1,TRBV19,TRBD1,NA,CASSELQGASTEAFF,TGTGCCAGTAGTGAGTTACAGGGGGCGAGCACTGAAGCTTTCTTT
TRBJ1-1,TRBV29-1,NA,NA,CSVGGPSLTEAFF,TGCAGCGTCGGGGGACCGTCTCTCACTGAAGCTTTCTTT
TRBJ1-2,TRBV11-2,NA,many,CASSPGGPIYGYTF,TGTGCCAGCAGCCCAGGTGGGCCGATTTATGGCTACACCTTC
TRBJ1-1,TRBV5-6,NA,few,CASSLEGFGFSYTEAFF,TGTGCCAGCAGCCTGGAGGGTTTTGGTTTTAGTTACACTGAAGCTTTCTTT
TRBJ2-3,TRBV5-1,NA,few,CASSVQGSSTDTQYF,TGCGCCAGCAGCGTACAGGGATCCAGCACAGATACGCAGTATTTT
TRBJ2-5,TRBV29-1,NA,many,CSAEGIGKQETQYF,TGCAGCGCCGAGGGAATTGGAAAACAAGAGACCCAGTACTTC
TRBJ1-5,TRBV20-1,NA,NA,CSAATDYRQPQHF,TGCAGTGCTGCGACGGATTATAGACAGCCCCAGCATTTT
TRBJ2-3,TRBV7-9,NA,NA,CASSPRGTIGGTDTQYF,TGTGCCAGCAGCCCAAGGGGGACAATCGGGGGAACAGATACGCAGTATTTT
TRBJ1-2,TRBV7-9,NA,NA,CASSLSGPGDGYTF,TGTGCCAGCAGCTTATCGGGGCCAGGGGATGGCTACACCTTC
TRBJ2-5,TRBV11-2,TRBD2,many,CASSSRLAGGLQETQYF,TGTGCCAGCAGCTCAAGACTAGCGGGGGGACTCCAAGAGACCCAGTACTTC
TRBJ2-1,TRBV12-3/TRBV12-4,TRBD2,many,CASSPLAGGQYEQFF,TGTGCCAGCAGCCCACTAGCGGGGGGGCAGTATGAGCAGTTCTTC
TRBJ1-6,TRBV15,TRBD1,NA,CATSRAAGGESPLHF,TGTGCCACCAGCAGGGCGGCAGGGGGGGAATCACCCCTCCACTTT
TRBJ1-2,TRBV3-1,TRBD1,many,CASSPNPGTGASYGYTF,TGTGCCAGCAGCCCGAACCCCGGGACAGGGGCCAGCTATGGCTACACCTTC
TRBJ2-1,TRBV19,TRBD1,NA,CASSLIGDRGWNEQFF,TGTGCCAGTAGTTTAATAGGAGACAGGGGGTGGAATGAGCAGTTCTTC